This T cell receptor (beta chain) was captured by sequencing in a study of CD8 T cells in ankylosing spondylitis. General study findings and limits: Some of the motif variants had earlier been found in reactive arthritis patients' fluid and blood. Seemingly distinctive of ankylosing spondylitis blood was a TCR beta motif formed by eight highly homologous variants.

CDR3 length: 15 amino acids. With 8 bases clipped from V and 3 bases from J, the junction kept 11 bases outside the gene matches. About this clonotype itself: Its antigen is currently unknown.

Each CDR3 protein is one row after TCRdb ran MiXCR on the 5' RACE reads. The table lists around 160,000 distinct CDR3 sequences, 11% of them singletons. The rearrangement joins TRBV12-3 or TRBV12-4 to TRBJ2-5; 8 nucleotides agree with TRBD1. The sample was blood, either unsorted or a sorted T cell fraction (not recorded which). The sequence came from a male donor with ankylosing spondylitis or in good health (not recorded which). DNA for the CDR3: TGTGCCAGCTCCAGGGGGCAACGACAAGAAGAGACCCAGTACTTC. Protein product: CASSRGQRQEETQYF.